This T cell receptor beta chain was recovered during a study of cytomegalovirus exposure and HLA in healthy donors. Germline loops: CDR1 LNHNV, CDR2 YYDKDF (reference sequence). CDR3 length: 15 residues. J gave up 3 bases and V 1 base, and 5 bases lay outside the gene matches. It was with 60 Vbeta and 13 Jbeta primers that the PCR ran. The assay was immunoSEQ multiplex PCR, and TCRdb's table has in-frame clones only and misses some. This table lists tens of thousands of clones. The TCR sequence derives from a woman in her forties in good health and CMV-seropositive. The specimen was PBMCs. The chain uses TRBV15 and TRBJ1-1, with TRBD1 identical over 7 bases. The CDR3 coding sequence is TGTGCCACCAGCAGAGTAAGGGGGCGAGACACTGAAGCTTTCTTT. Protein sequence: CATSRVRGRDTEAFF.